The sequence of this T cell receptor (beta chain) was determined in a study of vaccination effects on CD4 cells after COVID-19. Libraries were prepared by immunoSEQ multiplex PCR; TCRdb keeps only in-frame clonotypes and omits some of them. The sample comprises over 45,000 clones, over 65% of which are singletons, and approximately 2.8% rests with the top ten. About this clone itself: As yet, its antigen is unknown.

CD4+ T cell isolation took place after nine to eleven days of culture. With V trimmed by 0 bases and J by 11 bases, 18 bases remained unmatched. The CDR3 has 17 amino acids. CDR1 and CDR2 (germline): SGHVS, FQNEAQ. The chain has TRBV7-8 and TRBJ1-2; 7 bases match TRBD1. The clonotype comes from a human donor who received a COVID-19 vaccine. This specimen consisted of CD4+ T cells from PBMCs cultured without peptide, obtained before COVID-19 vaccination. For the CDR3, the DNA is TGTGCCAGCAGCTTAGCGGGGGCATATATTAGGGGGCCGAGATACACCTTC. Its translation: CASSLAGAYIRGPRYTF.